These 17 T cell receptor beta chains originate from one sample sequenced in a study of post-analysis software for immune sequencing data. Overall study results and limits: Five or six TRBV segments, TRBV5-6, TRBV5-1 and TRBV20-1 among them, were found more frequent in patients than controls.

These TCRs are of unknown antigen specificity. Unique-molecular-identifier-tagged TCR beta cDNA libraries were used. Using its own MiXCR run on the PCR reads, TCRdb lists one record per CDR3 protein. The data hold 750,000 to 900,000 distinct CDR3 sequences, with about half observed a single time. The sample comprised blood. These receptors came from a girl aged 10 to 17 with multiple sclerosis.

The chain is built from TRBV11-2 and TRBJ2-7, with 7 positions matching TRBD2. Trimming cost V 5 bases and J 4 bases; bases outside gene matches: 23. This CDR3 spans 19 amino acids. Looked up from germline, CDR1 is SGHAT and CDR2 is FQNNGV. CDR3 coding DNA: TGTGCCAGCAGCCAGACCCCGGGGAGGGGAACTAGCAGGACGTACGAGCAGTACTTC. Translation gives CASSQTPGRGTSRTYEQYF.

The V call is TRBV6-2 or TRBV6-3, the J call TRBJ2-1; 10 bases line up with TRBD2. Losses at the gene ends were 7 bases for V and 2 bases for J; bases not matched to a gene: 8. The CDR3 spans 16 residues. CDR1 is MNHEY, CDR2 SVGEGT, per germline. CDR3 sequence reads: CASTSRTSGPYNEQFF. The DNA for the CDR3 is TGTGCCAGCACTTCGAGGACTAGCGGTCCCTACAATGAGCAGTTCTTC.

This clonotype has only a few counts. The chain has TRBV27 and TRBJ2-5, with 7 nucleotides matching TRBD2. The CDR3 sequence is 14 residues long. CDR1 is MNHEY and CDR2 is SMNVEV in the germline V gene (reference sequence). V shed 8 bases, J shed 5 bases, and the junction held 11 bases outside the gene matches. The CDR3 region is CASSRAGVGETQYF. In DNA, the CDR3 is TGTGCCAGCTCCCGGGCGGGAGTCGGGGAGACCCAGTACTTC.

The gene calls are TRBV20-1 and TRBJ2-1, with 7 bases lining up with TRBD2. CDR1 is DFQATT and CDR2 is SNEGSKA in the germline V gene (reference sequence). The junction had 9 bases not matched to a gene; V was cut back by 1 base and J by 6 bases. This CDR3 spans 15 amino acids. The CDR3 here is CSARGVWAGVNEQFF. For the CDR3, the DNA is TGCAGTGCTAGAGGAGTCTGGGCGGGAGTCAATGAGCAGTTCTTC.

This clonotype was picked up one time. The CDR3 here is CAWSVQSWRAETFF. For the CDR3, the DNA is TGTGCCTGGAGTGTACAATCGTGGCGGGCGGAAACTTTCTTT. The V gene is TRBV30, the J gene TRBJ1-1, with unresolved D. The CDR3 spans 14 residues. Germline-derived CDR1 and CDR2 are GTSNPN and SVGIG (reference sequence). V lost 0 bases, J lost 12 bases, and 20 bases lay in between.

The rearrangement joins TRBV5-1 to TRBJ2-1, with 12 nucleotides matching TRBD2. Germline V gene sequence: CDR1 SGHRS, CDR2 YFSETQ. This CDR3 has 16 residues. V dropped 4 bases and J dropped 6; count of bases not matched to a gene: 8. CDR3 protein: CASSNRLAGAGNEQFF. CDR3 nucleotide sequence: TGCGCCAGCAGCAACCGACTAGCGGGAGCTGGCAATGAGCAGTTCTTC.

The chain joins TRBV20-1 to TRBJ1-4; D is possibly TRBD1 (5 bases). Germline CDR1 reads DFQATT; CDR2 reads SNEGSKA (reference sequence). The CDR3 is 13 amino acids. V was clipped by 5 bases and J by 10 bases, with 17 bases between them. This chain's CDR3 is CSASQSGTPKLFF. Here the CDR3 DNA reads TGCAGTGCTTCTCAATCCGGGACCCCAAAACTGTTTTTT.

V usage is TRBV20-1 and J usage is TRBJ1-6; D perhaps matches TRBD1 (5 bases). Trimming pared 0 bases from V and 8 bases from J, leaving 8 bases between. Germline V gene data show CDR1 as DFQATT and CDR2 as SNEGSKA (reference sequence). The CDR3 has 13 residues. Here the CDR3 reads CSARDRADSPLHF. The CDR3 nucleotides read TGCAGTGCTAGAGACAGGGCGGATTCACCCCTCCACTTT.

The rearrangement uses TRBV28 and TRBJ2-4; D assignment may be TRBD1 or TRBD2 (5 bases each). Germline-derived CDR1 and CDR2 are MDHEN and SYDVKM. The CDR3 runs to 13 residues. The V end was cut by 2 bases, the J end by 8 bases, with 10 bases between. The CDR3 DNA reads TGTGCCAGCAGTTTAGGGGGTGCGGACATTCAGTACTTC. It translates to CASSLGGADIQYF.

V gene TRBV5-1 combines with J gene TRBJ2-1; D is perhaps TRBD1 (5 bases). V was trimmed by 3 bases and J by 9 bases, leaving 10 bases between them. The length of the CDR3 is 12 residues. Germline values: CDR1 SGHRS, CDR2 YFSETQ. CDR3 coding DNA: TGCGCCAGCAGCTCAGGGATGGGTGAGCAGTTCTTC. Protein: CASSSGMGEQFF.

J is TRBJ2-5 and V is TRBV7-9; TRBD1 agrees at 7 bases. The V segment lost 7 bases and the J segment 4 bases; nucleotides outside the gene matches: 12. Germline assignment: CDR1 SEHNR and CDR2 FQNEAQ (reference sequence). This CDR3 is 15 amino acids long. CDR3 bases: TGTGCCAGCACCTCGACAGGAGCAGGGGGAGAGACCCAGTACTTC. Its translation: CASTSTGAGGETQYF.

This clonotype has just a few counts. V gene TRBV28 combines with J gene TRBJ2-3; possibly TRBD1 or TRBD2 for D (5 bases each). CDR1 and CDR2 from the germline V gene are MDHEN and SYDVKM. This CDR3 region has 15 residues. Trimming removed 2 bases at V and 0 bases at J, with 9 bases between. The CDR3 sequence is CASSLRGGSTDTQYF. CDR3 nucleotides: TGTGCCAGCAGTTTACGGGGCGGTAGCACAGATACGCAGTATTTT.

This chain joins TRBV10-3 and TRBJ1-6; D gene uncertain. Germline V gene data show CDR1 as ENHRY and CDR2 as SYGVKD. Trimming stripped 1 base from V and 0 bases from J, with 10 bases between. The CDR3 consists of 17 residues. CDR3 coding DNA: TGTGCCATCAGTGAGTTCCAGAATCCCTCCTATAATTCACCCCTCCACTTT. Amino acids: CAISEFQNPSYNSPLHF.

This clonotype occurred a few times. This rearrangement joins TRBV7-2 to TRBJ2-7, with D unresolved. CDR3 length: 13 residues. The germline V gene has CDR1 SGHTA and CDR2 FQGNSA. V dropped 2 bases and J dropped 4 bases, with 9 bases sitting between them. The CDR3, as DNA: TGTGCCAGCAGCTTAACCCCCCTTTACGAGCAGTACTTC. Translated, it gives CASSLTPLYEQYF.

The V gene is TRBV6-1, the J gene TRBJ2-3, with D uncertain. This CDR3 is built from 13 residues. In germline, CDR1 is MNHNS, CDR2 SASEGT. Trimming pared 6 bases from V and 9 bases from J, leaving 16 bases between. CDR3 nucleotide sequence: TGTGCCAGCAGGCGACCGAGCCCAAAAACGCAGTATTTT. Protein sequence: CASRRPSPKTQYF.

The sample holds a few counts of this clonotype. This chain joins TRBV5-8 and TRBJ2-6, with D possibly being TRBD2 (5 bases). Between the trimmed V and J ends, which lost 2 bases and 2 bases, there was a span of 8 bases. Germline V CDR1 and CDR2: SGHTS, YDEGEE. CDR3 length: 15 residues. The CDR3 protein is CASSFRRTGANVLTF. DNA of the CDR3: TGTGCCAGCAGCTTTCGGAGGACTGGGGCCAACGTCCTGACTTTC.

This clonotype was detected only a few times. V usage is TRBV6-5 and J usage is TRBJ2-1, with 7 positions matching TRBD2. Germline V CDR1 and CDR2: MNHEY, SVGAGI. This CDR3 has 15 amino acids. V was clipped by 5 bases and J by 4 bases; unmatched bases: 8. CDR3 residues: CASSPASGGYNEQFF. CDR3 sequence (DNA): TGTGCCAGCAGTCCCGCTTCGGGAGGTTACAATGAGCAGTTCTTC.